Detailed here is one T cell receptor (beta chain). The sample belongs to a study of cytomegalovirus exposure and HLA in healthy donors. V trimming: 4 bases; J trimming: 10 bases; junction bases outside the gene matches: 13. CDR3 length equals 16 residues. CDR1 is SGHTS, CDR2 YDEGEE, per germline. The PCR ran on 60 Vbeta and 13 Jbeta primers. TCRdb keeps only in-frame clones here, not all; method: immunoSEQ multiplex PCR. The sample holds more than 90,000 clones; around 85% are singletons and the top ten take about 3.7%. The source is a man between 25 and 39 years old in good health and CMV-seronegative. The sequenced sample consisted of PBMCs. The rearrangement links TRBV5-8 to TRBJ2-1; 11 positions match TRBD1. The CDR3 loop is CASSTADRGLFNEQFF. DNA for the CDR3: TGTGCCAGCAGCACAGCGGACAGGGGGCTCTTTAACGAGCAGTTCTTC.